The 3 T cell receptor beta chains below come from one sample, sequenced in a study of PD-1 blockade in classical Hodgkin lymphoma. In every patient, relapse followed autologous stem cell transplantation, while exposure to brentuximab vedotin differed. Repertoires were generated with immunoSEQ multiplex PCR, while TCRdb's copy carries only in-frame clones and drops some. The data contain approximately 19,000 clones, more than 75% of them seen just once; the ten biggest clones take up 18%. The material sequenced was peripheral blood mononuclear cells (PBMCs), taken before the second cycle of nivolumab. The receptors shown here come from a human donor with classical Hodgkin lymphoma.

V and J are TRBV7-9 and TRBJ1-4, with D tentatively TRBD1 (5 bases). Looked up from germline, CDR1 is SEHNR and CDR2 is FQNEAQ (reference sequence). V lost 4 bases and J lost 0, with 21 bases in between. The CDR3 contains 19 residues. This chain's CDR3 is CASSWSVVGGFTTNEKLFF. CDR3 in DNA: TGTGCCAGCAGCTGGAGTGTGGTTGGGGGGTTTACAACTAATGAAAAACTGTTTTTT.

In DNA, the CDR3 is TGTGCCAGCAGCTTCGATCCCTACGAGCAGTACTTC. Translating it yields CASSFDPYEQYF. The chain links TRBV7-9 to TRBJ2-7; D gene uncertain. Looked up from germline, CDR1 is SEHNR and CDR2 is FQNEAQ (reference sequence). CDR3 size: 12 residues. The V and J ends lost 3 bases and 2 bases respectively, with 5 bases between them.

This rearrangement joins TRBV30 to TRBJ2-7; D call uncertain. The germline V gene encodes CDR1 GTSNPN and CDR2 SVGIG (reference sequence). The CDR3 runs to 11 residues. Trimming removed 0 bases at V and 5 bases at J, with 5 bases between. The CDR3: CAWSVSNEQYF. The CDR3 DNA is TGTGCCTGGAGTGTTTCCAACGAGCAGTACTTC.